Each of the 9 T cell receptor beta chains below was sequenced from the same sample in a study of regulatory T cells in long-lasting Graves disease. This sample's time point: newly diagnosed GD, antithyroid drugs for less than 3 months. Generation of the TCR library employed RNA extracted from PBMCs. iRepertoire HTBI primers and Arm-PCR of CDR3 regions built TCR beta libraries. A single record per CDR3 protein comes from TCRdb applying MiXCR to the multiplex PCR reads. The data show about 610,000 distinct CDR3 sequences, 16% seen once. In addition, the sample was reused for a study of T cells in Graves' hyperthyroidism and ophthalmopathy.

Here the sequenced sample was peripheral blood mononuclear cells (PBMCs), taken at new diagnosis, from a patient treated with antithyroid drugs. Every receptor here comes from a man younger than 35 with Graves disease.

This clonotype was counted only a few times. The chain has TRBV2 and TRBJ1-1; weak D call: TRBD1 (6 bases). Germline CDR1 is SNHLY and CDR2 is FYNNEI. The length of the CDR3 is 18 residues. With 2 bases removed from V and 0 bases from J, the gap between germline ends came to 19 bases. In DNA form, the CDR3 reads TGTGCCAGCAGTGAAACCTGGGGGCAGGGGCCCCTGAACACTGAAGCTTTCTTT. Residues: CASSETWGQGPLNTEAFF. The variable domain in full, with the rest retrieved from reference TRBV2 and TRBJ1-1, is EPEVTQTPSHQVTQMGQEVILRCVPISNHLYFYWYRQILGQKVEFLVSFYNNEISEKSEIFDDQFSVERPDGSNFTLKIRSTKLEDSAMYFCASSETWGQGPLNTEAFFGQGTRLTVV.

This clonotype was counted at least ten times. The chain uses TRBV6-1 and TRBJ2-1; tentatively, D is TRBD2 (6 bases). V lost 6 bases to trimming and J lost 0 bases, with 9 bases between them. CDR3 length equals 14 residues. CDR1 and CDR2 from the germline V gene are MNHNS and SASEGT. This CDR3 is CASRDYSSYNEQFF. The DNA of the CDR3 is TGTGCCAGCAGGGACTATAGCTCCTACAATGAGCAGTTCTTC.

The chain has TRBV5-6 and TRBJ1-2, with D perhaps matching TRBD1 (5 bases). Germline loops: CDR1 SGHDT, CDR2 YYEEEE. This CDR3 comprises 15 residues. V was cut by 1 base and J by 4 bases, with 14 bases left in between. This chain's CDR3 is CASSLMRGPSYGYTF. The CDR3 nucleotides are TGTGCCAGCAGCTTGATGAGGGGCCCTTCCTATGGCTACACCTTC. The whole variable domain, remainder taken from reference TRBV5-6 and TRBJ1-2, is DAGVTQSPTHLIKTRGQQVTLRCSPKSGHDTVSWYQQALGQGPQFIFQYYEEEERQRGNFPDRFSGHQFPNYSSELNVNALLLGDSALYLCASSLMRGPSYGYTFGSGTRLTVV.

The chain recombines TRBV2 with TRBJ2-5; 8 nucleotides match TRBD1. V gave up 6 bases and J gave up 5 bases; unmatched junction bases: 5. The length of the CDR3 is 13 residues. In germline, CDR1 is SNHLY, CDR2 FYNNEI. The CDR3 coding sequence is TGTGCCAGCAGGCAGGGGGCCTGGGAGACCCAGTACTTC. Its translation is CASRQGAWETQYF.

This clonotype appeared a few times. The chain recombines TRBV20-1 with TRBJ1-1; no definite D call. V was clipped by 5 bases and J by 3 bases, with 13 bases between them. The CDR3 spans 13 residues. Germline CDR1 DFQATT, CDR2 SNEGSKA (reference sequence). The CDR3 loop is CSAVEQLHTEAFF. In DNA form, the CDR3 reads TGCAGTGCTGTAGAGCAGTTACACACTGAAGCTTTCTTT.

There are many counts of this clonotype. The chain recombines TRBV15 with TRBJ1-1; D unresolved. Germline V CDR1 and CDR2: LNHNV, YYDKDF (reference sequence). Trimming took off 4 bases at V and 4 bases at J, with 10 bases between the two ends. The CDR3 has 13 residues. Here the CDR3 reads CATSISGFTEAFF. For the CDR3, the DNA is TGTGCCACCAGCATCTCAGGTTTCACTGAAGCTTTCTTT.

CDR3 sequence (DNA): TGTGCCAGTAGTATTACGGCTGGGAACGAGCAGTACTTC. It translates to CASSITAGNEQYF. The chain carries TRBV19 and TRBJ2-7, with D unresolved. V lost 3 bases and J lost 5, with 11 bases in between. The CDR3 consists of 13 residues. Per the germline V gene, CDR1 is LNHDA and CDR2 is SQIVND (reference sequence). Looking up the rest from reference TRBV19 and TRBJ2-7 gives the full variable domain: DGGITQSPKYLFRKEGQNVTLSCEQNLNHDAMYWYRQDPGQGLRLIYYSQIVNDFQKGDIAEGYSVSREKKESFPLTVTSAQKNPTAFYLCASSITAGNEQYFGPGTRLTVT.

This clonotype was seen a handful of times. At one boundary the junction diverges from the germline segment, which might be a read error. This chain connects TRBV5-8 to TRBJ2-1, with D possibly being TRBD2 (6 bases). The germline V gene has CDR1 SGHTS and CDR2 YDEGEE. The CDR3 is 14 amino acids. The chain's CDR3 is CASTLGGKNNEQFF. CDR3 coding DNA: TGTGCCAGCACCTTGGGGGGAAAGAACAATGAGCAGTTCTTC.

The rearrangement links TRBV29-1 to TRBJ2-2, with D uncertain. The CDR3 extends over 13 amino acids. With 4 bases removed from V and 3 bases from J, the gap between germline ends came to 9 bases. Germline values: CDR1 SQVTM, CDR2 ANQGSEA. The chain's CDR3 is CSVGRLYTGELFF. CDR3 coding DNA: TGCAGCGTTGGTCGCCTCTACACCGGGGAGCTGTTTTTT.